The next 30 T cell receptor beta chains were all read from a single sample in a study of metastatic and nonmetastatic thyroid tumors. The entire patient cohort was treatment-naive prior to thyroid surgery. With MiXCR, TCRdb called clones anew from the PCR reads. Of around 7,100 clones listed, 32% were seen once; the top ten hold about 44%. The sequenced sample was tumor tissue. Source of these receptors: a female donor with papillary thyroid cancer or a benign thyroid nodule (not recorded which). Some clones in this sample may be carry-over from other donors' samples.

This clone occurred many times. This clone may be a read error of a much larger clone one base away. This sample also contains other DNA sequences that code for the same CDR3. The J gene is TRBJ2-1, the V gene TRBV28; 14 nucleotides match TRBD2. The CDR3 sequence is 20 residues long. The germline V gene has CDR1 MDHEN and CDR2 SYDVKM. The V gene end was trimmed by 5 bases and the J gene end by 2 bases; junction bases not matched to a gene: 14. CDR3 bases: TGTGCCAGCAGTCAGCCCAAGGGACTAGCGGGAGTAACCCCCTACAATGAGCAGTTCTTC. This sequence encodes CASSQPKGLAGVTPYNEQFF.

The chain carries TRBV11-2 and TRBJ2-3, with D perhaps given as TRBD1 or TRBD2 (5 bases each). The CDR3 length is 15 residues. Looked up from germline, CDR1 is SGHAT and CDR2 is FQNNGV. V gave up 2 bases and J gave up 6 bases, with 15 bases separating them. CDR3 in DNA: TGTGCCAGCAGCTTATTAGCGTGGGGCCCCGATACGCAGTATTTT. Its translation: CASSLLAWGPDTQYF.

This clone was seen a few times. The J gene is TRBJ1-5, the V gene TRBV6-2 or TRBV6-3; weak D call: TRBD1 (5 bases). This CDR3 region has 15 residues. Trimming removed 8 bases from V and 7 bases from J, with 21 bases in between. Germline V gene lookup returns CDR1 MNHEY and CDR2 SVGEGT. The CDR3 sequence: CASGGGTSGIQPQHF. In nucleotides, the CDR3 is TGTGCCAGCGGGGGAGGGACCTCAGGGATACAGCCCCAGCATTTT.

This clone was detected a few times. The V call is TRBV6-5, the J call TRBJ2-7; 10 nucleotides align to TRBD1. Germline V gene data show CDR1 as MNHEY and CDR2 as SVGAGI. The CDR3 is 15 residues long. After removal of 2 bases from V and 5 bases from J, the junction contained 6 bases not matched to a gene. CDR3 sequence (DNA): TGTGCCAGCAGTTACGGAGCCGGGACAGGGGACGAGCAGTACTTC. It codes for CASSYGAGTGDEQYF.

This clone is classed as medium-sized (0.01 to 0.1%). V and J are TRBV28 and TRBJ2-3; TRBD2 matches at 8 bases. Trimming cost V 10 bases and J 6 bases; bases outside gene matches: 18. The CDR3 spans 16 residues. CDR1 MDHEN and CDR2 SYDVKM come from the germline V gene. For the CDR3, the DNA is TGTGCCACCTCTTTCGAGGCGGGAGGTCCAGACGATACGCAGTATTTT. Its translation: CATSFEAGGPDDTQYF.

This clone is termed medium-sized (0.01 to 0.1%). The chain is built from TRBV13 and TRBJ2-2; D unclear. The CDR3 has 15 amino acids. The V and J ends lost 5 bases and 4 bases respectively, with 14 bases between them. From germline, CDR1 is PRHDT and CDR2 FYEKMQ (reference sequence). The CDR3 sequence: CASSAQITRTGELFF. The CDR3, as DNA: TGTGCCAGCAGCGCTCAAATTACCCGCACCGGGGAGCTGTTTTTT.

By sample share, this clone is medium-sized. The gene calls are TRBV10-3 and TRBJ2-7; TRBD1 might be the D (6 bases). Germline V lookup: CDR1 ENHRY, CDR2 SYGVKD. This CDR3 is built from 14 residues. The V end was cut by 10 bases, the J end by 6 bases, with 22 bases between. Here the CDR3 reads CATQGGGETTEQYF. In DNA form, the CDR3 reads TGTGCCACACAAGGTGGGGGCGAAACGACCGAGCAGTACTTC.

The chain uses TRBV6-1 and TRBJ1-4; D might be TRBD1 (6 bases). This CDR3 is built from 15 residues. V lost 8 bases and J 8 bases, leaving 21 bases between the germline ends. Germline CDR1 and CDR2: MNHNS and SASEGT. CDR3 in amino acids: CASGFVVGGEEKLFF. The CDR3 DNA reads TGTGCCAGCGGATTCGTTGTGGGGGGCGAGGAAAAACTGTTTTTT.

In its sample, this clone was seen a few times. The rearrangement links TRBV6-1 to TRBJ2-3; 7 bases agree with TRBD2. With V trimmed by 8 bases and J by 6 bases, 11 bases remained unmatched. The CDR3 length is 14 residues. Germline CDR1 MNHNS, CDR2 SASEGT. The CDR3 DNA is TGTGCCAGCTATAGCGGGTTAATCACGGATACGCAGTATTTT. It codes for CASYSGLITDTQYF.

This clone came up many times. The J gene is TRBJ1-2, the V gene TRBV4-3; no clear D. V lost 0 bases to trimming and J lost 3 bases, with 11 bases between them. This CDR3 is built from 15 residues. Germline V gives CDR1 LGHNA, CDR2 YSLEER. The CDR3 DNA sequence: TGCGCCAGCAGCCAAGACTCCCGGGCGGACTATGGCTACACCTTC. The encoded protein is CASSQDSRADYGYTF.

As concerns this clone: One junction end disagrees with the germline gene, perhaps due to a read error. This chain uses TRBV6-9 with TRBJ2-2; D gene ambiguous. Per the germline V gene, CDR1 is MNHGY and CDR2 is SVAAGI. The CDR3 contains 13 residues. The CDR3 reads CASSSSNTGQLLF. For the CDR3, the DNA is TGTGCCAGCAGTTCCTCAAACACCGGGCAGCTGTTGTTT.

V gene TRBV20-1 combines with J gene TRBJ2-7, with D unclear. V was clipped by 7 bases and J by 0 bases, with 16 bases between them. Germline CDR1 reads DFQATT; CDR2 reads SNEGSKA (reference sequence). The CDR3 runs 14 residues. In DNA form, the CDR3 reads TGCAGTGTCAACCGCCCAGACTTCTCCTACGAGCAGTACTTC. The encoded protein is CSVNRPDFSYEQYF.

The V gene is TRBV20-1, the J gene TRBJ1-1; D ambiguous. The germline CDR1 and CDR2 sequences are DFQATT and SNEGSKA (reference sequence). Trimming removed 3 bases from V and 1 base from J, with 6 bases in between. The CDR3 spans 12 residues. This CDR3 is CSASSGNTEAFF. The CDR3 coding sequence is TGCAGTGCTAGTTCGGGGAACACTGAAGCTTTCTTT.

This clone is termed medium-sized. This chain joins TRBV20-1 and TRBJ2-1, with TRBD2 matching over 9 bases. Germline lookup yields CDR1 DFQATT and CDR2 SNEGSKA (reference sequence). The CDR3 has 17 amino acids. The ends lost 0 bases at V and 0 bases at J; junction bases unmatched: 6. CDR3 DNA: TGCAGTGCTAGAGATCTAGCGGGATATACCTCCTACAATGAGCAGTTCTTC. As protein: CSARDLAGYTSYNEQFF.

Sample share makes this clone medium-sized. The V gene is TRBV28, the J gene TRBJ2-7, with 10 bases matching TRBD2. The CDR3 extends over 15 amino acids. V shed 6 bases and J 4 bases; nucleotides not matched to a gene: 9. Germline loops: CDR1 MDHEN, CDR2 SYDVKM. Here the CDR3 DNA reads TGTGCCAGCAGCCCGCCGGGACTAGCGAGATACGAGCAGTACTTC. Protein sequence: CASSPPGLARYEQYF. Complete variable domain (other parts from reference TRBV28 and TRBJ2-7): DVKVTQSSRYLVKRTGEKVFLECVQDMDHENMFWYRQDPGLGLRLIYFSYDVKMKEKGDIPEGYSVSREKKERFSLILESASTNQTSMYLCASSPPGLARYEQYFGPGTRLTVT.

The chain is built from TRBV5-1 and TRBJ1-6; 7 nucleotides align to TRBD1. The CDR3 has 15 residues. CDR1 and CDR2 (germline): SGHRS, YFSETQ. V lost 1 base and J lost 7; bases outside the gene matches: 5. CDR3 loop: CASSLRGQWNSPLHF. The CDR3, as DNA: TGCGCCAGCAGCTTGAGGGGACAGTGGAATTCACCCCTCCACTTT. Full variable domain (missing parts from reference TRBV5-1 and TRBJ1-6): KAGVTQTPRYLIKTRGQQVTLSCSPISGHRSVSWYQQTPGQGLQFLFEYFSETQRNKGNFPGRFSGRQFSNSRSEMNVSTLELGDSALYLCASSLRGQWNSPLHFGNGTRLTVT.

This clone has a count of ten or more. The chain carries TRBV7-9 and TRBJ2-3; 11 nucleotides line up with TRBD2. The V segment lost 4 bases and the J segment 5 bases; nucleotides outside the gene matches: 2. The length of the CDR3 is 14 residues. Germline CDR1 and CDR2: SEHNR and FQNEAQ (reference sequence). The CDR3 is CASSSLAGGDTQYF. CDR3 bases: TGTGCCAGCAGCTCCCTAGCGGGGGGAGATACGCAGTATTTT.

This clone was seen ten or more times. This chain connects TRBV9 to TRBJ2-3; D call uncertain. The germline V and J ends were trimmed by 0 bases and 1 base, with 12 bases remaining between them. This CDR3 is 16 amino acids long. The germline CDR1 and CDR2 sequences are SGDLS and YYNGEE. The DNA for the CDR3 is TGTGCCAGCAGCGTAGCCGGATTCTTAGGCACAGATACGCAGTATTTT. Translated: CASSVAGFLGTDTQYF.

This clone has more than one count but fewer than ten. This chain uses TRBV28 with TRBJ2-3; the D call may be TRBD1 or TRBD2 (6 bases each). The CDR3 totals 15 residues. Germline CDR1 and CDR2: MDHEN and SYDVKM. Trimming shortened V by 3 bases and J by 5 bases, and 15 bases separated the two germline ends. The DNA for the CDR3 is TGTGCCAGCAGTTTTGCAGGGGCGGGAAGAGATACGCAGTATTTT. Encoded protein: CASSFAGAGRDTQYF.

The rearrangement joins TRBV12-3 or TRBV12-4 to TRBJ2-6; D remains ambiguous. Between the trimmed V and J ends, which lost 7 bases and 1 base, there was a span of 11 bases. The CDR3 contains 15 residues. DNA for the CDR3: TGTGCCAGCACCCCCGCGCAGTCTGGGGCCAACGTCCTGACTTTC. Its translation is CASTPAQSGANVLTF.

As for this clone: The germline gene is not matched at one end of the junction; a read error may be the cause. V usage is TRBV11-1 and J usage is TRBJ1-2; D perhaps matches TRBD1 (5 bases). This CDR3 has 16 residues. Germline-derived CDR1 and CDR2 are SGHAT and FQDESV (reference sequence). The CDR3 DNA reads TGTCCCAGCAGCATAACCTCAGGGTCGCCTAACTATGGCTACACCTTC. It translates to CPSSITSGSPNYGYTF.

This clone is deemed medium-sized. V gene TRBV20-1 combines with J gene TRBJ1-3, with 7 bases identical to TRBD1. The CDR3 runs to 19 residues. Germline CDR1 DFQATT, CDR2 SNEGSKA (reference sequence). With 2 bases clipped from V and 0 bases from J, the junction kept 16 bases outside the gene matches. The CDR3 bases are TGCAGTGCTAGAAAACCCGGGACAGTCGCCCCATACTCTGGAAACACCATATATTTT. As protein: CSARKPGTVAPYSGNTIYF.

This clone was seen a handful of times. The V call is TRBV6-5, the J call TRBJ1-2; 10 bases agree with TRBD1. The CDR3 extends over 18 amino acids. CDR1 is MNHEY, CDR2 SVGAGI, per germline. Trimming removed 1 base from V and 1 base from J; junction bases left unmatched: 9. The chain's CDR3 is CASSYYLWGQGFNYGYTF. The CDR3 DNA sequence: TGTGCCAGCAGTTACTACCTGTGGGGACAGGGGTTTAACTATGGCTACACCTTC.

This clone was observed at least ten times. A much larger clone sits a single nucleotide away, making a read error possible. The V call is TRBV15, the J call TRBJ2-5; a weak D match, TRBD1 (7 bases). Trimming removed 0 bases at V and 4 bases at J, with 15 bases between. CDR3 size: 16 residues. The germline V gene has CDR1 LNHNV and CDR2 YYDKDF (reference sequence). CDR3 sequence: CATSRDTTGTGETQYF. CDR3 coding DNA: TGTGCCACCAGCAGAGATACGACAGGGACTGGAGAGACCCAGTACTTC.

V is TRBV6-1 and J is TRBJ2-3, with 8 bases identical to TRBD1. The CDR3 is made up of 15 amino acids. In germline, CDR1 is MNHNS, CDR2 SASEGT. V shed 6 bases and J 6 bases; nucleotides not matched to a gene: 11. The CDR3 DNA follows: TGTGCCAGCAGCGTAACCGGGACAGGTGCGGATACGCAGTATTTT. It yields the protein CASSVTGTGADTQYF.

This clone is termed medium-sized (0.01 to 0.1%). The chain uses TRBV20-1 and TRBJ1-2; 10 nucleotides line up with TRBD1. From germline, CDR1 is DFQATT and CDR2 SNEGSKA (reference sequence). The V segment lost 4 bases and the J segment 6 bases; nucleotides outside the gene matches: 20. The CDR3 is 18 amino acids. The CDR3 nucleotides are TGCAGTGCTACGGTGGTTGGGGACAGGGGCCTCGATGAGAATGGCTACACCTTC. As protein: CSATVVGDRGLDENGYTF.

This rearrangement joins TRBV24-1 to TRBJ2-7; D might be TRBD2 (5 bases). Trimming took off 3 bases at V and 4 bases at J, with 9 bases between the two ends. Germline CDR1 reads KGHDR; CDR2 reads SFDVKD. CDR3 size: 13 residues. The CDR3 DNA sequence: TGTGCCACCAGTGATGGGCTAGCTTACGAGCAGTACTTC. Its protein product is CATSDGLAYEQYF.

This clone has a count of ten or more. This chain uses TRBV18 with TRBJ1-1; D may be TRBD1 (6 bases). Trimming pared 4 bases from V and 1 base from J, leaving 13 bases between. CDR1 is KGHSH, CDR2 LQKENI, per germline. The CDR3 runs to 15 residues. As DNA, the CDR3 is TGTGCCAGCTCACAGGGTCGGGGGGCGAACACTGAAGCTTTCTTT. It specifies CASSQGRGANTEAFF. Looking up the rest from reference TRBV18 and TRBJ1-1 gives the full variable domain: NAGVMQNPRHLVRRRGQEARLRCSPMKGHSHVYWYRQLPEEGLKFMVYLQKENIIDESGMPKERFSAEFPKEGPSILRIQQVVRGDSAAYFCASSQGRGANTEAFFGQGTRLTVV.

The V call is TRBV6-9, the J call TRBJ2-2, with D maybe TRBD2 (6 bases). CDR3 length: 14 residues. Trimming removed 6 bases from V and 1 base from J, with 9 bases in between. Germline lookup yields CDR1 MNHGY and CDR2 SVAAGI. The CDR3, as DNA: TGTGCCAGCAGGCTGGGGGGGAACACCGGGGAGCTGTTTTTT. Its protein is CASRLGGNTGELFF.

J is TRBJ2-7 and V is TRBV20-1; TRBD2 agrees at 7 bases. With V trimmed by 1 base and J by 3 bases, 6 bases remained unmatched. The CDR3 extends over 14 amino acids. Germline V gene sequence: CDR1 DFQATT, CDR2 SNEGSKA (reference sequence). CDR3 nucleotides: TGCAGTGCTAGAGCCCCTGCTAGCGGCTACGAGCAGTACTTC. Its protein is CSARAPASGYEQYF.